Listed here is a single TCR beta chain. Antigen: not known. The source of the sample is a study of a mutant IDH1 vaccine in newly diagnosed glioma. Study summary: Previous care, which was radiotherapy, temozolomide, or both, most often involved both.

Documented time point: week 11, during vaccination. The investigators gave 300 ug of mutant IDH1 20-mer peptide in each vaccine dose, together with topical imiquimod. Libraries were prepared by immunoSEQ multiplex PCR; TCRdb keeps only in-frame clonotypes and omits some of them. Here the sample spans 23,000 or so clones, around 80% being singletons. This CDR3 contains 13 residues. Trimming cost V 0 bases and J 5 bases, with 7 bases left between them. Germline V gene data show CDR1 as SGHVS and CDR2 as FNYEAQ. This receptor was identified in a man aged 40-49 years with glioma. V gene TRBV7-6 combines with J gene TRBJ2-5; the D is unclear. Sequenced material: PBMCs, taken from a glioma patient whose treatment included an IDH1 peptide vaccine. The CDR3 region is CASSLAGGETQYF. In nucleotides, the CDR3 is TGTGCCAGCAGCTTAGCGGGTGGGGAGACCCAGTACTTC.